A single sample gave rise to the 10 T cell receptor beta chains below, sequenced in a study of Tregs in tolerant kidney transplant recipients. The repertoire was sequenced with immunoSEQ multiplex PCR; TCRdb's copy has only in-frame clones and lacks some. The repertoire has some 70,000 clones, around nine tenths of them found once; the top ten carry 9.5% to 12%. The material sequenced was CD8+ T cells from blood, taken before the transplant. Source of these receptors: a human donor who received a combined kidney and bone marrow transplant.

This chain uses TRBV27 with TRBJ2-7; unclear D gene. This CDR3 contains 16 residues. From germline, CDR1 is MNHEY and CDR2 SMNVEV (reference sequence). V was trimmed by 3 bases and J by 0 bases, leaving 15 bases between them. This chain's CDR3 is CASSFIWAPSSYEQYF. For the CDR3, the DNA is TGTGCCAGCAGTTTTATCTGGGCCCCGAGCTCCTACGAGCAGTACTTC.

The rearrangement uses TRBV28 and TRBJ2-3; D is perhaps TRBD2 (5 bases). V shed 10 bases and J shed 6 bases, with 20 bases lying between them. This CDR3 contains 14 residues. Germline CDR1 is MDHEN and CDR2 is SYDVKM. CDR3 loop: CATQYVGENDTQYF. The CDR3 DNA sequence: TGTGCCACCCAGTACGTGGGAGAGAACGATACGCAGTATTTT.

The chain links TRBV13 to TRBJ2-1; 9 bases align to TRBD1. The ends lost 5 bases at V and 6 bases at J; junction bases unmatched: 5. Germline V gene sequence: CDR1 PRHDT, CDR2 FYEKMQ (reference sequence). This CDR3 has 14 residues. In nucleotides, the CDR3 is TGTGCCAGCAGCCCAGACAGGGGGGGCAATGAGCAGTTCTTC. Residues: CASSPDRGGNEQFF.

The V and J genes are TRBV6-6 and TRBJ1-2; 11 nucleotides match TRBD1. Germline CDR1 and CDR2: MNHNY and SVGAGI (reference sequence). V dropped 4 bases and J dropped 5; count of bases not matched to a gene: 9. CDR3 length: 16 amino acids. The CDR3 spells CASSSLGGQGVYGYTF. CDR3 nucleotides: TGTGCCAGCAGTTCGTTGGGGGGACAGGGGGTTTATGGCTACACCTTC.

The sample holds one count of this clone. This chain links TRBV19 with TRBJ1-2; TRBD1 is a possible D gene (6 bases). Germline V gene sequence: CDR1 LNHDA, CDR2 SQIVND (reference sequence). The CDR3 spans 12 residues. Trimming left V 6 bases short and J 6 bases short, with 11 bases between. For the CDR3, the DNA is TGTGCCAGTAGACAGGGTTTTAATGGCTACACCTTC. Its protein is CASRQGFNGYTF. Drawing the rest from reference TRBV19 and TRBJ1-2, the complete variable domain is DGGITQSPKYLFRKEGQNVTLSCEQNLNHDAMYWYRQDPGQGLRLIYYSQIVNDFQKGDIAEGYSVSREKKESFPLTVTSAQKNPTAFYLCASRQGFNGYTFGSGTRLTVV.

J is TRBJ2-1 and V is TRBV27, with 9 positions matching TRBD2. The CDR3 covers 17 residues. Germline CDR1 reads MNHEY; CDR2 reads SMNVEV (reference sequence). Trimming cost V 2 bases and J 5 bases; bases outside gene matches: 10. In DNA, the CDR3 is TGTGCCAGCAGTTTAATGTCTTCGACTAGCGGAAACAATGAGCAGTTCTTC. Protein product: CASSLMSSTSGNNEQFF.

The chain couples TRBV7-9 to TRBJ2-3, with 12 nucleotides matching TRBD2. CDR1 is SEHNR and CDR2 is FQNEAQ in the germline V gene (reference sequence). This CDR3 region has 15 residues. After removal of 4 bases from V and 4 bases from J, the junction contained 3 bases not matched to a gene. The CDR3 loop is CASSSPSGGADTQYF. The CDR3, as DNA: TGTGCCAGCAGCTCCCCTAGCGGGGGGGCAGATACGCAGTATTTT. The variable domain in full, with the rest retrieved from reference TRBV7-9 and TRBJ2-3, is DTGVSQNPRHKITKRGQNVTFRCDPISEHNRLYWYRQTLGQGPEFLTYFQNEAQLEKSRLLSDRFSAERPKGSFSTLEIQRTEQGDSAMYLCASSSPSGGADTQYFGPGTRLTVL.

This sequence joins TRBV4-1 and TRBJ2-2, with D maybe TRBD1 (5 bases). Germline-derived CDR1 and CDR2 are MGHRA and YSYEKL. This CDR3 spans 15 amino acids. Deletions cut 2 bases from V and 7 bases from J, with 14 bases between. The CDR3 DNA sequence: TGCGCCAGCAGCCAATTGGGGCAGGGAAACGGGGAGCTGTTTTTT. This translates into CASSQLGQGNGELFF.

This chain connects TRBV10-1 to TRBJ2-5; 11 bases are a match to TRBD2. The V gene end was trimmed by 3 bases and the J gene end by 0 bases; junction bases not matched to a gene: 12. Germline V gives CDR1 WNHNN, CDR2 SYGVQD (reference sequence). This CDR3 comprises 19 residues. This CDR3 is CASSDSSGGTNSYQETQYF. The CDR3 bases are TGCGCCAGCAGTGATTCTAGCGGGGGGACAAATTCGTACCAAGAGACCCAGTACTTC.

The rearrangement links TRBV9 to TRBJ1-6, with no clear D. Germline values: CDR1 SGDLS, CDR2 YYNGEE. The CDR3 is 14 residues long. V shed 0 bases and J shed 4 bases, with 5 bases lying between them. CDR3 region: CASSVGQYNSPLHF. As DNA, the CDR3 is TGTGCCAGCAGCGTAGGCCAGTATAATTCACCCCTCCACTTT.